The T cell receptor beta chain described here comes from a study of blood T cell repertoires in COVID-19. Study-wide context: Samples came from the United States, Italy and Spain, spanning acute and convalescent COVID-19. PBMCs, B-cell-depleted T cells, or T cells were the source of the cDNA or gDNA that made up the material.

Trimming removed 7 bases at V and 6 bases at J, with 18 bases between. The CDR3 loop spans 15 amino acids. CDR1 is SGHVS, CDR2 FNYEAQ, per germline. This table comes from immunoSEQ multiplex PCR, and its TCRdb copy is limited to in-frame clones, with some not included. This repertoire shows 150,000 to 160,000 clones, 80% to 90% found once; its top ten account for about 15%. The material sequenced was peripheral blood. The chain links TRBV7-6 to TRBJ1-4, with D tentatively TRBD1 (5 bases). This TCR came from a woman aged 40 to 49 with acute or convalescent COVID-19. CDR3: CASTQDGGADEKLFF. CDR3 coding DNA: TGTGCCAGCACCCAAGACGGAGGGGCCGATGAAAAACTGTTTTTT.